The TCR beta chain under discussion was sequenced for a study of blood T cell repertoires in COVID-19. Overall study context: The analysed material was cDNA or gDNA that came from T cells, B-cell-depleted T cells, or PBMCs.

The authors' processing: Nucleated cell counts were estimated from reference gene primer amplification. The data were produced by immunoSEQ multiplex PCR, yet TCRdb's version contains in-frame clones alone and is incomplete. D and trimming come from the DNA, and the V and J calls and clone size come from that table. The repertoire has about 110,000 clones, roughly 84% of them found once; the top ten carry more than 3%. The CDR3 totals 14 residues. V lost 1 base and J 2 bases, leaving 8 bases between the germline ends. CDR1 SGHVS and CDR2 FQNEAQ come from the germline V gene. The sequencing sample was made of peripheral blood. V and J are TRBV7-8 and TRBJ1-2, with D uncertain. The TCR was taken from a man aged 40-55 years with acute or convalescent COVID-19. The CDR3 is CASSLDAGNYGYTF. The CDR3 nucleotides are TGTGCCAGCAGCTTAGATGCCGGGAACTATGGCTACACCTTC.